The 23 T cell receptor beta chains below were found in one sample sequenced in a study of identical twins. A single record per CDR3 protein comes from TCRdb applying MiXCR to the 5' RACE reads. Of about 700,000 distinct CDR3 sequences in the sample, under 9% were seen once. These same records also appear under a second study, on yellow fever vaccine responses in identical twins.

The sequencing input was PBMCs. The receptors shown here come from a woman aged 18-29 years in good health.

This clonotype appeared a few times. The chain uses TRBV6-1 and TRBJ2-4; possibly TRBD1 or TRBD2 for D (5 bases each). V was clipped by 5 bases and J by 6 bases, with 8 bases between them. Germline V gives CDR1 MNHNS, CDR2 SASEGT. The CDR3 is 12 residues long. The CDR3 is CASSRGVNIQYF. In DNA form, the CDR3 reads TGTGCCAGCAGTCGAGGGGTAAACATTCAGTACTTC.

This clonotype was observed a few times. The rearrangement joins TRBV7-9 to TRBJ1-2; the match to TRBD1 covers 8 bases. Germline CDR1 SEHNR, CDR2 FQNEAQ (reference sequence). This CDR3 is built from 16 residues. The ends lost 0 bases at V and 3 bases at J; junction bases unmatched: 6. The CDR3 is CASSLATGEFDYGYTF. The CDR3 nucleotides are TGTGCCAGCAGCTTAGCGACAGGGGAATTCGACTATGGCTACACCTTC.

V gene TRBV7-9 combines with J gene TRBJ2-2; 13 nucleotides agree with TRBD2. Germline loops: CDR1 SEHNR, CDR2 FQNEAQ (reference sequence). This CDR3 spans 15 amino acids. Germline trimming cut 5 bases from V and 7 bases from J; bases unmatched to any gene: 4. The CDR3 nucleotides read TGTGCCAGCAGCCGGACTAGCGGGAGCCTCGGGGAGCTGTTTTTT. Its translation is CASSRTSGSLGELFF.

The gene calls are TRBV5-1 and TRBJ2-4; no definite D call. CDR1 and CDR2 from the germline V gene are SGHRS and YFSETQ. V lost 2 bases, J lost 0 bases, and 9 bases lay in between. The CDR3 sequence is 15 residues long. The CDR3 DNA is TGCGCCAGCAGCTTAACCCTGGCAGCCAAAAACATTCAGTACTTC. Protein: CASSLTLAAKNIQYF. The full variable domain, rest sourced from reference TRBV5-1 and TRBJ2-4, is KAGVTQTPRYLIKTRGQQVTLSCSPISGHRSVSWYQQTPGQGLQFLFEYFSETQRNKGNFPGRFSGRQFSNSRSEMNVSTLELGDSALYLCASSLTLAAKNIQYFGAGTRLSVL.

Only a few counts were recorded for this clonotype. This chain connects TRBV6-5 to TRBJ1-6; 9 nucleotides line up with TRBD1. The CDR3 totals 16 residues. The J segment lost 13 bases and the V segment lost 4 bases, leaving 14 bases of the junction unmatched. In germline, CDR1 is MNHEY, CDR2 SVGAGI. CDR3 residues: CASSFSPGQGLGPLHF. CDR3 coding DNA: TGTGCCAGCAGTTTTTCCCCGGGACAGGGCCTTGGGCCCCTCCACTTT.

CDR3 in DNA: TGCGCCAGCAGCCAAGAGCAGGGGTTAAGGCAGTTCTTC. Translation gives CASSQEQGLRQFF. J is TRBJ2-1 and V is TRBV4-3; TRBD1 is a possible D gene (6 bases). The CDR3 contains 13 residues. The germline V gene has CDR1 LGHNA and CDR2 YSLEER. Trimming shortened V by 0 bases and J by 12 bases, and 12 bases separated the two germline ends.

The chain is built from TRBV29-1 and TRBJ2-1; 15 bases map to TRBD2. J gave up 9 bases and V 7 bases, and 7 bases lay outside the gene matches. The length of the CDR3 is 14 residues. Per germline, CDR1 SQVTM and CDR2 ANQGSEA. The CDR3 DNA reads TGCAGCGCTGGACTAGCGGGAGGGCCATCTGAGCAGTTCTTC. Its translation is CSAGLAGGPSEQFF.

The chain recombines TRBV27 with TRBJ2-5; 8 nucleotides agree with TRBD1. CDR3 size: 14 residues. Germline loops: CDR1 MNHEY, CDR2 SMNVEV (reference sequence). The trim removed 10 bases at V and 4 bases at J, leaving 11 bases unmatched. CDR3 DNA: TGTGCCACGCGTGACAGGGGACGGGGAGAGACCCAGTACTTC. This sequence encodes CATRDRGRGETQYF.

The CDR3 region has the DNA TGCAGCGTTGAAGATCAGGGGGTCTCTATTTATGGCTACACCTTC. Translation: CSVEDQGVSIYGYTF. The rearrangement links TRBV29-1 to TRBJ1-2; the match to TRBD1 covers 7 bases. The V and J ends lost 0 bases and 5 bases, in that order; junction bases with no gene match: 9. The CDR3 length is 15 residues. CDR1 and CDR2 from the germline V gene are SQVTM and ANQGSEA.

This clonotype was detected ten times or more. The chain carries TRBV5-1 and TRBJ2-7; D call uncertain. Germline values: CDR1 SGHRS, CDR2 YFSETQ. V lost 4 bases, J lost 2 bases, and 10 bases lay in between. The CDR3 is made up of 13 amino acids. CDR3 residues: CASSGVRTYEQYF. The CDR3, as DNA: TGCGCCAGCAGCGGGGTCAGAACCTACGAGCAGTACTTC.

This clonotype has ten or more counts. The J gene is TRBJ1-3, the V gene TRBV12-3 or TRBV12-4; no definite D call. The CDR3 extends over 14 amino acids. V was clipped by 3 bases and J by 8 bases, with 14 bases between them. The CDR3 region has the DNA TGTGCCAGCAGTTTGACGAGGCGGTCGGACACCATATATTTT. This encodes CASSLTRRSDTIYF.

This clonotype was seen more than once but under ten times. The J gene is TRBJ2-1, the V gene TRBV9; D gene uncertain. The V end lost 0 bases, the J end lost 9 bases, and 7 bases lay between the germline ends. The germline gives CDR1 SGDLS, CDR2 YYNGEE. The CDR3 spans 12 residues. The CDR3 reads CASSVVDGEQFF. The CDR3 nucleotides are TGTGCCAGCAGCGTAGTGGACGGTGAGCAGTTCTTC. The variable domain in full, with the rest retrieved from reference TRBV9 and TRBJ2-1, is DSGVTQTPKHLITATGQRVTLRCSPRSGDLSVYWYQQSLDQGLQFLIQYYNGEERAKGNILERFSAQQFPDLHSELNLSSLELGDSALYFCASSVVDGEQFFGPGTRLTVL.

On this clonotype itself: The final CDR3 position lacks the conserved phenylalanine or tryptophan, pointing to a likely read error. The chain combines TRBV4-1 with TRBJ2-7; TRBD1 aligns across 8 bases. J gave up 1 base and V 4 bases, and 6 bases lay outside the gene matches. The CDR3 covers 15 residues. CDR1 is MGHRA, CDR2 YSYEKL, per germline. The CDR3 region is CASSPKDRASYEQYS. CDR3 sequence (DNA): TGCGCCAGCAGCCCCAAGGACAGGGCATCCTACGAGCAGTACTCC.

The V call is TRBV5-1, the J call TRBJ2-5, with 15 bases that match TRBD2. The CDR3 length is 19 residues. The V segment lost 4 bases and the J segment 5 bases; nucleotides outside the gene matches: 15. The V gene's germline CDR1 is SGHRS and CDR2 YFSETQ. CDR3 sequence (DNA): TGCGCCAGCAGCATCGGACTAGCGGGAGGGAGCGTCTTCCTGGAGACCCAGTACTTC. Residues: CASSIGLAGGSVFLETQYF.

V is TRBV14 and J is TRBJ2-7, with TRBD1 matching over 8 bases. The ends lost 5 bases at V and 2 bases at J; junction bases unmatched: 5. Germline loops: CDR1 SGHDN, CDR2 FVKESK. The length of the CDR3 is 14 residues. CDR3: CASSFRDRTYEQYF. The DNA for the CDR3 is TGTGCCAGCAGCTTCCGGGACAGGACCTACGAGCAGTACTTC.

This clonotype has a count of ten or more. V usage is TRBV11-2 and J usage is TRBJ2-3, with 7 bases aligning to TRBD1. The CDR3 consists of 16 residues. V gave up 4 bases and J gave up 3 bases; unmatched junction bases: 10. Looked up from germline, CDR1 is SGHAT and CDR2 is FQNNGV. The CDR3 coding sequence is TGTGCCAGCAGCTCTCGGACAGGAAGTAAGACAGATACGCAGTATTTT. The encoded protein is CASSSRTGSKTDTQYF.

This clonotype was counted only a few times. The J gene is TRBJ2-7, the V gene TRBV2, with 15 positions matching TRBD2. The CDR3 extends over 17 amino acids. Losses at the gene ends were 6 bases for V and 2 bases for J; bases not matched to a gene: 8. CDR1 and CDR2 (germline): SNHLY, FYNNEI. For the CDR3, the DNA is TGTGCCAGCAGGAGGACTAGCGGGGGGGCCGCGCCCTACGAGCAGTACTTC. This codes for CASRRTSGGAAPYEQYF.

This clonotype was detected a few times. The rearrangement joins TRBV7-2 to TRBJ1-2; unclear D gene. V lost 3 bases and J lost 6, with 11 bases in between. CDR3 length: 13 amino acids. The V gene's germline CDR1 is SGHTA and CDR2 FQGNSA. As DNA, the CDR3 is TGTGCCAGCAGCTTGGTCGGGAAAAATGGCTACACCTTC. It encodes CASSLVGKNGYTF. Combining the CDR3 with reference TRBV7-2 and TRBJ1-2 gives the whole variable domain GAGVSQSPSNKVTEKGKDVELRCDPISGHTALYWYRQSLGQGLEFLIYFQGNSAPDKSGLPSDRFSAERTGGSVSTLTIQRTQQEDSAVYLCASSLVGKNGYTFGSGTRLTVV.

This clonotype was detected a few times. The V and J genes are TRBV28 and TRBJ2-1; 9 positions agree with TRBD2. J was trimmed by 12 bases and V by 3 bases; bases with no gene match: 9. The germline gives CDR1 MDHEN, CDR2 SYDVKM. The CDR3 totals 14 residues. This CDR3 is CASSFGTSRNGQFF. CDR3 coding DNA: TGTGCCAGCAGTTTCGGGACTAGCAGGAACGGGCAGTTCTTC.

The chain couples TRBV12-3 or TRBV12-4 to TRBJ2-1, with 7 bases matching TRBD2. The CDR3 has 16 residues. V trimming: 4 bases; J trimming: 6 bases; junction bases outside the gene matches: 12. CDR3 DNA: TGTGCCAGCAGTTACTGTTTTGGCGGGAGTTGCAATGAGCAGTTCTTC. As protein: CASSYCFGGSCNEQFF.

This clonotype was seen a few times. The V call is TRBV7-2, the J call TRBJ2-1, with 7 bases aligning to TRBD2. Germline values: CDR1 SGHTA, CDR2 FQGNSA. The CDR3 is 17 residues long. The V and J ends lost 2 bases and 1 base, in that order; junction bases with no gene match: 8. The CDR3 here is CASSLMVAGLSYNEQFF. CDR3 nucleotide sequence: TGTGCCAGCAGCTTAATGGTAGCGGGTTTGTCCTACAATGAGCAGTTCTTC.

The chain couples TRBV4-3 to TRBJ2-7; D not resolved. The CDR3 is 15 amino acids. The ends were cut back, 1 base at V and 0 bases at J, with 10 bases in the middle. The germline V gene has CDR1 LGHNA and CDR2 YSLEER. CDR3 in DNA: TGCGCCAGCAGCCAAGGTCCTGATAACTCCTACGAGCAGTACTTC. As protein: CASSQGPDNSYEQYF.

This clonotype has a handful of counts. J is TRBJ2-4 and V is TRBV7-2; tentatively, D is TRBD2 (7 bases). The germline CDR1 and CDR2 sequences are SGHTA and FQGNSA. CDR3 length equals 16 residues. The V gene lost 0 bases and the J gene lost 1 base, with 10 bases spanning the gap. The CDR3 loop is CASSLARGPAKNIQYF. Written as DNA, the CDR3 is TGTGCCAGCAGCTTAGCGCGGGGGCCGGCCAAAAACATTCAGTACTTC.